The sequence of this T cell receptor (beta chain) was determined in a study of cytomegalovirus exposure and HLA in healthy donors. These donors counted as nominally healthy when sampled, but unrecorded immune exposures were likely. Concerning this clone itself: Its cognate antigen is unknown.

General study findings and limits: Three CMV-associated chains proved CMV antigen-specific in vitro. Analysis performed later showed TCR beta chains linked to HLA being more clonally expanded than equally common others. Analyses of presence and absence presupposed an approximately uniform sequencing depth across donors.

The V and J ends lost 2 bases and 4 bases, in that order; junction bases with no gene match: 9. CDR3 length: 16 residues. Per the germline V gene, CDR1 is MNHNS and CDR2 is SASEGT. Researchers ran the PCR with 60 Vbeta and 13 Jbeta primers. Produced via immunoSEQ multiplex PCR; TCRdb's table is partial and in-frame only. The table shows roughly 200,000 clones, with around 70% occurring only once. This chain connects TRBV6-1 to TRBJ2-5, with 8 positions matching TRBD1. Sequencing input: PBMCs. This TCR derives from a man between 40 and 49 years old in good health and CMV-seropositive. The CDR3 loop reads CASSELVQGARETQYF. The CDR3 coding sequence is TGTGCCAGCAGTGAATTAGTGCAGGGGGCTAGAGAGACCCAGTACTTC.